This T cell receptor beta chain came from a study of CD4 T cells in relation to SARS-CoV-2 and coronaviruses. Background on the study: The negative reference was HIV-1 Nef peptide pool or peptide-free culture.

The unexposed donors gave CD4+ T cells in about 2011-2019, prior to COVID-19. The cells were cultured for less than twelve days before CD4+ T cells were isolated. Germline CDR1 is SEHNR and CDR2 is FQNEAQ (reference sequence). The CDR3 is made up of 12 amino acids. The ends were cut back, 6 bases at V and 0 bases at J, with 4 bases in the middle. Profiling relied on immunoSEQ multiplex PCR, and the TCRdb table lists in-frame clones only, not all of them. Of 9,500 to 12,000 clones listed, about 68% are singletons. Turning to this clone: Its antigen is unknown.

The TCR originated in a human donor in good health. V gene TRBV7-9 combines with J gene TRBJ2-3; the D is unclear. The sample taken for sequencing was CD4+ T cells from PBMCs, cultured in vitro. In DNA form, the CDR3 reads TGTGCCAGCAGTTTTAGCACAGATACGCAGTATTTT. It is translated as CASSFSTDTQYF.